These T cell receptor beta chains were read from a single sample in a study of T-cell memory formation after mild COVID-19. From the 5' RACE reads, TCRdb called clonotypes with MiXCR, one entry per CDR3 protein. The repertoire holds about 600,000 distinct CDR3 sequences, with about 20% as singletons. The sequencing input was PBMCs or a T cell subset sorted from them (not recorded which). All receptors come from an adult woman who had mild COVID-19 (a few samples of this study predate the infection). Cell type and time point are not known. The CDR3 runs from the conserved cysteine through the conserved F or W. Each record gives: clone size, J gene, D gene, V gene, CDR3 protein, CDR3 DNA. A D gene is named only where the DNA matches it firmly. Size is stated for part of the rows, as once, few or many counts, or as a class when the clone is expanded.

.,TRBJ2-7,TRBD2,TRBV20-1,CSAEGLAESHEQYF,TGCAGTGCGGAGGGACTAGCAGAGTCCCACGAGCAGTACTTC
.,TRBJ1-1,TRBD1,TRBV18,CATVGTADTNTEAFF,TGTGCTACCGTCGGGACAGCTGATACGAACACTGAAGCTTTCTTT
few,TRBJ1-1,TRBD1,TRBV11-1,CASSHGTARNTEAFF,TGTGCCAGCAGCCACGGGACAGCAAGAAACACTGAAGCTTTCTTT
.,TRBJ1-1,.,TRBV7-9,CASSFGGSHEVEAFF,TGTGCCAGCAGCTTCGGGGGCAGCCATGAAGTAGAAGCTTTCTTT
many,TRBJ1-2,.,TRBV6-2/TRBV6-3,CASKGRSNYGYTF,TGTGCCAGCAAGGGCCGCAGCAACTATGGCTACACCTTC
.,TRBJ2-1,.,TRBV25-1,CASSGGDGANNEQFF,TGTGCCAGCAGTGGGGGGGACGGTGCGAACAATGAGCAGTTCTTC
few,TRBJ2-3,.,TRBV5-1,CASSPAGADGTDTQYF,TGCGCCAGCAGCCCCGCCGGAGCTGATGGCACAGATACGCAGTATTTT
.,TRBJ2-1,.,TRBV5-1,CASTLDSHPSYNEQFF,TGCGCCAGCACCCTCGACTCCCACCCCTCCTACAATGAGCAGTTCTTC
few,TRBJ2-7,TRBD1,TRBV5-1,CASSLGTGGHEQYF,TGCGCCAGCAGCTTGGGGACAGGGGGACACGAGCAGTACTTC
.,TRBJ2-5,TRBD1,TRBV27,CASSFGSQGARETQYF,TGTGCCAGCAGCTTTGGGTCACAGGGGGCGAGGGAGACCCAGTACTTC
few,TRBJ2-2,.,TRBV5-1,CASSLAGDTYFGAGELFF,.
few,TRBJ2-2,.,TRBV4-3,CASSQGTSNTGELFF,TGCGCCAGCAGCCAGGGGACCTCGAACACCGGGGAGCTGTTTTTT
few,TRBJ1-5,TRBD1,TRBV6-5,CASSQQGAVAQPQHF,TGTGCCAGCAGTCAACAGGGGGCTGTAGCTCAGCCCCAGCATTTT
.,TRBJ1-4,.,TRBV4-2,CASSQDGGQGRFNEKLFF,TGTGCCAGCAGCCAAGATGGGGGCCAGGGAAGATTTAATGAAAAACTGTTTTTT
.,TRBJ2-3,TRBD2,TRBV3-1,CASSQDRSSGRTDTQYF,TGTGCCAGCAGCCAAGATAGGTCTAGCGGGCGCACAGATACGCAGTATTTT
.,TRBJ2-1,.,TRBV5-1,CASSSQPAPPEEQFF,TGCGCCAGCAGCTCGCAACCGGCCCCCCCCGAAGAGCAGTTCTTC
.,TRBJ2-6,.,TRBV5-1,CASSPYVGGELSGANVLTF,TGCGCCAGCAGCCCCTATGTGGGGGGAGAACTATCTGGGGCCAACGTCCTGACTTTC